Below, 17 T cell receptor beta chains from the same sample are listed, as sequenced in a study of T-cell memory formation after mild COVID-19. TCRdb processed the 5' RACE reads anew with MiXCR; each CDR3 protein has one entry. The sample holds under 450,000 distinct CDR3 sequences, 20% to 25% seen once. Sequenced input: PBMCs or a T cell subset sorted from them (not recorded which). Receptors were obtained from a man between 18 and 29 years old who had mild COVID-19 (a few samples of this study predate the infection). Cell type and time point are not known.

V gene TRBV12-3 or TRBV12-4 combines with J gene TRBJ1-2; D remains unclear. Deletions cut 8 bases from V and 2 bases from J, with 18 bases between. This CDR3 contains 15 residues. CDR3 loop: CASSRMVVENYGYTF. CDR3 sequence (DNA): TGTGCCAGCTCCCGGATGGTTGTAGAGAACTATGGCTACACCTTC.

Comment on this clonotype: A much larger clone sits a single nucleotide away, making a read error possible. This sequence joins TRBV28 and TRBJ2-2, with D hard to call. The ends were cut back, 6 bases at V and 3 bases at J, with 5 bases in the middle. The length of the CDR3 is 12 residues. In germline, CDR1 is MDHEN, CDR2 SYDVKM. CDR3 bases: TGTGCCAGCAGACTGGACACCGGGGAGCTGTTTTTT. It yields the protein CASRLDTGELFF. Looking up the rest from reference TRBV28 and TRBJ2-2 gives the full variable domain: DVKVTQSSRYLVKRTGEKVFLECVQDMDHENMFWYRQDPGLGLRLIYFSYDVKMKEKGDIPEGYSVSREKKERFSLILESASTNQTSMYLCASRLDTGELFFGEGSRLTVL.

The rearrangement uses TRBV7-2 and TRBJ2-3; D is perhaps TRBD1 (6 bases). Looked up from germline, CDR1 is SGHTA and CDR2 is FQGNSA. V was shortened by 5 bases and J by 1 base, with 16 bases between the two germline ends. The CDR3 is 16 amino acids. This chain's CDR3 is CASSQDWPGGTDTQYF. The CDR3 nucleotides are TGTGCCAGCAGCCAGGACTGGCCAGGGGGCACAGATACGCAGTATTTT.

This clonotype occurred a few times. The rearrangement links TRBV7-2 to TRBJ1-6, with D possibly TRBD1 on 6 matching bases. CDR3 size: 13 residues. Trimming shortened V by 5 bases and J by 15 bases, and 17 bases separated the two germline ends. Germline V gene data show CDR1 as SGHTA and CDR2 as FQGNSA. The CDR3 bases are TGTGCCAGCAGCGCCAACGGGGGCCAGGTCCTCCACTTT. Amino acids: CASSANGGQVLHF.

This clonotype has only a few counts. The chain couples TRBV4-1 to TRBJ2-7; possibly TRBD1 for D (5 bases). Trimming took 3 bases from V and 0 from J, leaving 9 bases between them. Looked up from germline, CDR1 is MGHRA and CDR2 is YSYEKL. The CDR3 contains 14 residues. CDR3 amino acids: CASSQRQSSYEQYF. DNA for the CDR3: TGCGCCAGCAGCCAGCGACAGAGCTCCTACGAGCAGTACTTC.

This clonotype was found a few times. The rearrangement links TRBV29-1 to TRBJ2-1; 9 nucleotides agree with TRBD1. V dropped 7 bases and J dropped 5; count of bases not matched to a gene: 9. Germline CDR1 SQVTM, CDR2 ANQGSEA. This CDR3 is 14 amino acids long. The CDR3 sequence: CSALGQGLHNEQFF. The CDR3 DNA reads as TGCAGCGCCCTGGGACAGGGATTACACAATGAGCAGTTCTTC.

This clonotype was picked up many times. The gene calls are TRBV19 and TRBJ1-5; D unclear. V was pared by 2 bases and J by 4 bases, with 6 bases between. Germline V gene data show CDR1 as LNHDA and CDR2 as SQIVND (reference sequence). CDR3 size: 13 residues. The CDR3 DNA sequence: TGTGCCAGTAGTATAACGGAGAATCAGCCCCAGCATTTT. Translation: CASSITENQPQHF. Full variable domain (remainder filled in from reference TRBV19 and TRBJ1-5): DGGITQSPKYLFRKEGQNVTLSCEQNLNHDAMYWYRQDPGQGLRLIYYSQIVNDFQKGDIAEGYSVSREKKESFPLTVTSAQKNPTAFYLCASSITENQPQHFGDGTRLSIL.

V usage is TRBV20-1 and J usage is TRBJ2-7, with D possibly matching TRBD2 (5 bases). The CDR3 is made up of 15 amino acids. Deletions cut 0 bases from V and 5 bases from J, with 17 bases between. Looked up from germline, CDR1 is DFQATT and CDR2 is SNEGSKA (reference sequence). The CDR3 spells CSARDLISRENEQYF. CDR3 DNA sequence: TGCAGTGCTAGAGATCTGATTAGTCGGGAAAACGAGCAGTACTTC.

The chain couples TRBV6-2 or TRBV6-3 to TRBJ2-1, with 9 bases matching TRBD1. The CDR3 runs to 15 residues. Germline loops: CDR1 MNHEY, CDR2 SVGEGT. Trimming took 5 bases from V and 15 from J; bases not matched to a gene: 17. The CDR3 is CASSGRPGFGTGWFF. The CDR3 DNA sequence: TGTGCCAGCAGTGGAAGACCCGGTTTTGGGACAGGGTGGTTCTTC.

The sample holds a few counts of this clonotype. CDR3 in amino acids: CASSLVGGNIQYF. The CDR3 DNA sequence: TGTGCCAGCAGCTTAGTGGGGGGAAACATTCAGTACTTC. The gene calls are TRBV7-3 and TRBJ2-4; D may be TRBD2 (6 bases). Trimming shortened V by 2 bases and J by 6 bases, and 8 bases separated the two germline ends. From germline, CDR1 is SGHTA and CDR2 FQGTGA. The CDR3 runs 13 residues.

This clonotype has just a few counts. CDR3 protein: CASSQGTGGDVAFF. The CDR3, as DNA: TGTGCCAGCAGCCAAGGGACAGGGGGCGACGTAGCTTTCTTT. V usage is TRBV4-2 and J usage is TRBJ1-1, with 11 bases that match TRBD1. The J segment lost 10 bases and the V segment lost 1 base, leaving 5 bases of the junction unmatched. Germline CDR1 is LGHNA and CDR2 is YNFKEQ. This CDR3 contains 14 residues.

The chain carries TRBV5-1 and TRBJ2-7, with TRBD2 as a possible D gene (5 bases). Deletions cut 4 bases from V and 6 bases from J, with 14 bases between. CDR3 length: 13 residues. CDR1 and CDR2 (germline): SGHRS, YFSETQ. The CDR3 sequence: CASSPLPSGEQYF. CDR3 nucleotide sequence: TGCGCCAGCAGCCCCCTGCCAAGCGGCGAGCAGTACTTC.

The V call is TRBV10-3, the J call TRBJ1-6; D is possibly TRBD1 (5 bases). The CDR3 is 14 residues long. Deletions cut 0 bases from V and 9 bases from J, with 9 bases between. Germline V gene lookup returns CDR1 ENHRY and CDR2 SYGVKD. The CDR3 sequence is CAISESARGSPLHF. The DNA for the CDR3 is TGTGCCATCAGTGAGTCCGCGAGGGGTTCACCCCTCCACTTT.

CDR3 protein: CASSYSTTMAAAQYF. DNA for the CDR3: TGTGCCAGCAGTTACTCCACTACTATGGCGGCGGCGCAGTATTTT. The J gene is TRBJ2-3, the V gene TRBV6-2 or TRBV6-3; D call uncertain. Germline lookup yields CDR1 MNHEY and CDR2 SVGEGT. Between the trimmed V and J ends, which lost 0 bases and 10 bases, there was a span of 17 bases. The CDR3 is 15 residues long.

The chain employs TRBV6-2 or TRBV6-3 and TRBJ1-5; TRBD1 aligns across 9 bases. V was pared by 2 bases and J by 2 bases, with 4 bases of the junction left unmatched. The CDR3 contains 16 residues. Germline V CDR1 and CDR2: MNHEY, SVGEGT. In DNA, the CDR3 is TGTGCCAGCAGTTACGGGACAGGGAAAGGCAATCAGCCCCAGCATTTT. Its protein product is CASSYGTGKGNQPQHF.

The V and J genes are TRBV19 and TRBJ1-1, with D possibly TRBD1 on 6 matching bases. Trimming pared 3 bases from V and 6 bases from J, leaving 17 bases between. In germline, CDR1 is LNHDA, CDR2 SQIVND (reference sequence). The CDR3 loop spans 15 amino acids. CDR3 sequence (DNA): TGTGCCAGTAGTATCGGGTTGACATGGACAGCTGAAGCTTTCTTT. Encoded protein: CASSIGLTWTAEAFF.

This sequence joins TRBV2 and TRBJ1-1, with a possible D match to TRBD1 (6 bases). V was cut by 6 bases and J by 8 bases, with 10 bases left in between. Looked up from germline, CDR1 is SNHLY and CDR2 is FYNNEI. This CDR3 spans 11 amino acids. The CDR3 DNA follows: TGTGCCAGCAGACAGGGAAGAGAAGCTTTCTTT. This codes for CASRQGREAFF.